These T cell receptor beta chains were read from a single sample in a study of OX40 agonist ivuxolimab in advanced cancers. Sequencing used immunoSEQ multiplex PCR; TCRdb keeps in-frame clones, though not all of them. The repertoire holds about 68,000 clones, with about 83% as singletons. The material sequenced was CD4+ or CD8+ T cells sorted from blood, taken in a trial of the OX40 agonist ivuxolimab. The receptors were sampled from an adult with an advanced solid tumor such as melanoma, head and neck, liver or kidney cancer. CDR3s include the opening cysteine and the closing phenylalanine or tryptophan. Fields, in order: D gene, J gene, V gene, clone size, CDR3 protein, CDR3 DNA. The D gene is left open where the match is weak. Size is omitted from some rows. Given values are once, few, many or a class for expanded clones.

D gene: TRBD1
J gene: TRBJ2-5
V gene: TRBV15
clone size: NA
CDR3 protein: CATSRGDRQETQYF
CDR3 DNA: TGTGCCACCAGCAGAGGGGACAGGCAAGAGACCCAGTACTTC

D gene: TRBD1
J gene: TRBJ1-2
V gene: TRBV7-9
clone size: few
CDR3 protein: CASSPRTGHGYTF
CDR3 DNA: TGTGCCAGCAGCCCGCGGACAGGGCATGGCTACACCTTC

D gene: NA
J gene: TRBJ2-2
V gene: TRBV6-5
clone size: NA
CDR3 protein: CASTELGTGELFF
CDR3 DNA: TGTGCCAGCACCGAGTTGGGGACCGGGGAGCTGTTTTTT

D gene: NA
J gene: TRBJ1-1
V gene: TRBV5-8
clone size: NA
CDR3 protein: CASSVTANTEAFF
CDR3 DNA: TGTGCCAGCAGCGTCACAGCGAACACTGAAGCTTTCTTT

D gene: NA
J gene: TRBJ2-3
V gene: TRBV6-1
clone size: NA
CDR3 protein: CASSEGRAGSDTQYF
CDR3 DNA: TGTGCCAGCAGTGAAGGGAGGGCGGGCTCAGATACGCAGTATTTT

D gene: NA
J gene: TRBJ2-2
V gene: TRBV11-3
clone size: NA
CDR3 protein: CASSLRLVSGELFF
CDR3 DNA: TGTGCCAGCAGCTTACGACTAGTTTCCGGGGAGCTGTTTTTT

D gene: NA
J gene: TRBJ1-5
V gene: TRBV16
clone size: NA
CDR3 protein: CASSQSSEGNQPQHF
CDR3 DNA: TGTGCCAGCAGCCAATCGTCGGAAGGTAACCAGCCCCAGCATTTT

D gene: NA
J gene: TRBJ1-2
V gene: TRBV7-8
clone size: NA
CDR3 protein: CASSLSSREDGYTF
CDR3 DNA: TGTGCCAGCAGCTTATCGTCCCGGGAGGACGGCTACACCTTC

D gene: NA
J gene: TRBJ2-3
V gene: TRBV11-3
clone size: once
CDR3 protein: CASSPRERADTQYF
CDR3 DNA: TGTGCCAGCAGCCCAAGGGAGAGGGCAGATACGCAGTATTTT

D gene: TRBD1
J gene: TRBJ1-6
V gene: TRBV11-2
clone size: NA
CDR3 protein: CASSPGTGILFNSPLHF
CDR3 DNA: TGTGCCAGCAGCCCCGGGACAGGGATTTTATTCAATTCACCCCTCCACTTT

D gene: TRBD1
J gene: TRBJ1-2
V gene: TRBV19
clone size: NA
CDR3 protein: CASSTPGQGGRDYGYTF
CDR3 DNA: TGTGCCAGTAGCACCCCGGGACAGGGGGGAAGGGACTATGGCTACACCTTC

D gene: TRBD1
J gene: TRBJ1-2
V gene: TRBV25-1
clone size: NA
CDR3 protein: CASSAGQGIPGYTF
CDR3 DNA: TGTGCCAGCAGTGCGGGACAGGGTATTCCGGGCTACACCTTC

D gene: TRBD2
J gene: TRBJ2-7
V gene: TRBV6-1
clone size: few
CDR3 protein: CASSEGGGFSYEQYF
CDR3 DNA: TGTGCCAGCAGTGAAGGGGGGGGATTTTCCTACGAGCAGTACTTC

D gene: NA
J gene: TRBJ2-5
V gene: TRBV5-1
clone size: NA
CDR3 protein: CASSLVPGAGETQYF
CDR3 DNA: TGCGCCAGCAGCTTGGTTCCAGGGGCAGGGGAGACCCAGTACTTC

D gene: NA
J gene: TRBJ1-1
V gene: TRBV7-2
clone size: NA
CDR3 protein: CASSPRTGRDTEAFF
CDR3 DNA: TGTGCCAGCAGCCCCCGCACCGGGAGGGACACTGAAGCTTTCTTT

D gene: NA
J gene: TRBJ1-1
V gene: TRBV6-1
clone size: NA
CDR3 protein: CASSEGYDRGRGVNTEAFF
CDR3 DNA: TGTGCCAGCAGTGAAGGATACGACCGGGGCCGCGGGGTGAACACTGAAGCTTTCTTT

D gene: NA
J gene: TRBJ2-1
V gene: TRBV9
clone size: NA
CDR3 protein: CASSPGGNEQFF
CDR3 DNA: TGTGCCAGCAGCCCTGGGGGTAACGAGCAGTTCTTC

D gene: NA
J gene: TRBJ1-1
V gene: TRBV18
clone size: NA
CDR3 protein: CASSPPSEQDTEAFF
CDR3 DNA: TGTGCCAGCTCCCCTCCCTCCGAGCAGGACACTGAAGCTTTCTTT

D gene: TRBD2
J gene: TRBJ2-1
V gene: TRBV28
clone size: NA
CDR3 protein: CASSSGAYNEQFF
CDR3 DNA: TGTGCCAGCAGTAGCGGGGCGTACAATGAGCAGTTCTTC

D gene: TRBD2
J gene: TRBJ2-7
V gene: TRBV9
clone size: NA
CDR3 protein: CASSPGGAGANLYDEQYF
CDR3 DNA: TGTGCCAGCAGCCCGGGGGGAGCGGGGGCCAACCTCTACGATGAGCAGTACTTC

D gene: NA
J gene: TRBJ1-6
V gene: TRBV4-3
clone size: few
CDR3 protein: CASRGDSNSPLHF
CDR3 DNA: TGCGCCAGCAGGGGAGACTCTAATTCACCCCTCCACTTT

D gene: TRBD1
J gene: TRBJ1-2
V gene: TRBV11-2
clone size: NA
CDR3 protein: CASSFSQGYGYTF
CDR3 DNA: TGTGCCAGCAGCTTCTCACAGGGGTATGGCTACACCTTC